These T cell receptor beta chains were read from a single sample in a study of STAT5B mutations in CD4+ large granular lymphocyte leukemia. The data were produced by immunoSEQ multiplex PCR, yet TCRdb's version contains in-frame clones alone and is incomplete. The sample has around 32,000 clones, about 78% seen once. Material for sequencing was CD4+ T cells from blood buffy coats. These receptors all come from a human donor in good health. CDR3s include the opening cysteine and the closing phenylalanine or tryptophan. D genes are given only for firm matches. Clone size is given for some rows only: seen once, a few or many times, or a class if the clone is expanded.

clone_size: -
d_call: TRBD2
j_call: TRBJ2-1
v_call: TRBV19
cdr3_aa: CASSLPQRGVYNEQFF
cdr3_nt: TGTGCCAGTAGTCTCCCCCAGCGGGGGGTATACAATGAGCAGTTCTTC

clone_size: -
d_call: TRBD1
j_call: TRBJ2-7
v_call: TRBV19
cdr3_aa: CASTPGTGPIYEQYF
cdr3_nt: TGTGCCAGTACCCCCGGGACAGGCCCCATCTACGAGCAGTACTTC

clone_size: -
d_call: TRBD2
j_call: TRBJ2-7
v_call: TRBV27
cdr3_aa: CASKMGTSRAYEQYF
cdr3_nt: TGTGCCAGCAAAATGGGGACTAGCCGCGCCTACGAGCAGTACTTC

clone_size: -
d_call: -
j_call: TRBJ1-2
v_call: TRBV6-1
cdr3_aa: CASSDGQRNYGYTF
cdr3_nt: TGTGCCAGCAGTGACGGACAGCGGAACTATGGCTACACCTTC

clone_size: -
d_call: -
j_call: TRBJ1-2
v_call: TRBV5-5
cdr3_aa: CASSLAGGGYGYTF
cdr3_nt: TGTGCCAGCAGCTTGGCCGGGGGGGGGTATGGCTACACCTTC

clone_size: -
d_call: -
j_call: TRBJ2-5
v_call: TRBV28
cdr3_aa: CASSFETQYF
cdr3_nt: TGTGCCAGCAGTTTTGAGACCCAGTACTTC

clone_size: -
d_call: -
j_call: TRBJ2-3
v_call: TRBV11-2
cdr3_aa: CASSLFTDTQYF
cdr3_nt: TGTGCCAGCAGCTTGTTCACAGATACGCAGTATTTT

clone_size: -
d_call: -
j_call: TRBJ2-3
v_call: TRBV16
cdr3_aa: CASSPRGSETDTQYF
cdr3_nt: TGTGCCAGCAGCCCTAGGGGATCTGAGACAGATACGCAGTATTTT

clone_size: -
d_call: -
j_call: TRBJ2-3
v_call: TRBV9
cdr3_aa: CASSLTLSEADTQYF
cdr3_nt: TGTGCCAGCTCGCTGACTCTGTCGGAGGCAGATACGCAGTATTTT

clone_size: -
d_call: -
j_call: TRBJ1-1
v_call: TRBV11-1
cdr3_aa: CASRAVGGGYTEAFF
cdr3_nt: TGTGCCAGCCGAGCTGTCGGGGGCGGATATACTGAAGCTTTCTTT

clone_size: -
d_call: TRBD2
j_call: TRBJ2-3
v_call: TRBV5-6
cdr3_aa: CASSLSSGDTQYF
cdr3_nt: TGTGCCAGCAGCTTGTCTAGCGGGGATACGCAGTATTTT

clone_size: -
d_call: -
j_call: TRBJ2-7
v_call: TRBV29-1
cdr3_aa: CSVEGRQGTYEQYF
cdr3_nt: TGCAGCGTTGAAGGGCGGCAGGGGACCTACGAGCAGTACTTC

clone_size: -
d_call: -
j_call: TRBJ2-7
v_call: TRBV6-1
cdr3_aa: CASSVGYEQYF
cdr3_nt: TGTGCCAGCAGTGTAGGGTACGAGCAGTACTTC

clone_size: -
d_call: -
j_call: TRBJ1-5
v_call: TRBV2
cdr3_aa: CASRAGWGVQPQHF
cdr3_nt: TGTGCCAGCAGGGCCGGTTGGGGCGTTCAGCCCCAGCATTTT

clone_size: -
d_call: -
j_call: TRBJ2-1
v_call: TRBV13
cdr3_aa: CASNHGVANNEQFF
cdr3_nt: TGTGCCAGCAACCACGGGGTAGCTAACAATGAGCAGTTCTTC

clone_size: -
d_call: -
j_call: TRBJ2-1
v_call: TRBV29-1
cdr3_aa: CSVDTALWSEQFF
cdr3_nt: TGCAGCGTTGACACGGCTTTGTGGAGTGAGCAGTTCTTC

clone_size: -
d_call: TRBD2
j_call: TRBJ2-2
v_call: TRBV5-1
cdr3_aa: CASSKGLAGVNTGELFF
cdr3_nt: TGCGCCAGCAGCAAGGGACTAGCGGGGGTGAACACCGGGGAGCTGTTTTTT

clone_size: -
d_call: -
j_call: TRBJ2-5
v_call: TRBV7-7
cdr3_aa: CASSQSVYQETQYF
cdr3_nt: TGTGCCAGCAGCCAATCGGTCTACCAAGAGACCCAGTACTTC

clone_size: once
d_call: -
j_call: TRBJ2-7
v_call: TRBV6-1
cdr3_aa: CASSRDVGETYEQYF
cdr3_nt: TGTGCCAGCAGCCGGGACGTAGGAGAAACCTACGAGCAGTACTTC

clone_size: -
d_call: -
j_call: TRBJ2-7
v_call: TRBV7-6
cdr3_aa: CASSPGWAGEQYF
cdr3_nt: TGTGCCAGCAGCCCGGGGTGGGCTGGCGAGCAGTACTTC